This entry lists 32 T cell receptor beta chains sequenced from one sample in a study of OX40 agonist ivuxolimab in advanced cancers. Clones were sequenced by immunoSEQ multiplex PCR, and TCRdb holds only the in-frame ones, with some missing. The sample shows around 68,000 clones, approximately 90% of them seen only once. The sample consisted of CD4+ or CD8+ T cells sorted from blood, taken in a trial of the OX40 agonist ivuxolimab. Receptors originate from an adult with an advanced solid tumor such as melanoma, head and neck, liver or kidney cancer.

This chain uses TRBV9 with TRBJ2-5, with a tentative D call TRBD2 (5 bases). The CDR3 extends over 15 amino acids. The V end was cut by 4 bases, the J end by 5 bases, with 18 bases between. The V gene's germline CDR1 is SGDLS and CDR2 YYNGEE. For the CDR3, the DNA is TGTGCCAGCAGCTCGACCCCGACTAAGGTTGAGACCCAGTACTTC. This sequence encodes CASSSTPTKVETQYF.

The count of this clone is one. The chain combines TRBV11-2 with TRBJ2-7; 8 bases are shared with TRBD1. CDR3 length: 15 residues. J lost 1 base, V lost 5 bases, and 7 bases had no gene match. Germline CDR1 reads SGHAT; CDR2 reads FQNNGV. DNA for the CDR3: TGTGCCAGCAGCCCCAAGACAGGGGATTCCTACGAGCAGTACTTC. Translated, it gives CASSPKTGDSYEQYF.

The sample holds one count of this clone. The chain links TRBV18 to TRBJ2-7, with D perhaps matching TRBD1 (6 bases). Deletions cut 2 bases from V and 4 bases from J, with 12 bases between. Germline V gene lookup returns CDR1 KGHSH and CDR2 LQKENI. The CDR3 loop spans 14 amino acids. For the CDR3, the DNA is TGTGCCAGCTCACCAGGAAGAGGGGGTTACGAGCAGTACTTC. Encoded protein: CASSPGRGGYEQYF.

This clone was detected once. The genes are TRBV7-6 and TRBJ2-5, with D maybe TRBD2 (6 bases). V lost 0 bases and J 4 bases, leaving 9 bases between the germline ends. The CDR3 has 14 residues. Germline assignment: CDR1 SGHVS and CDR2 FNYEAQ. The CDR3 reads CASSLAGLPETQYF. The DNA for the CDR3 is TGTGCCAGCAGCTTAGCGGGACTCCCAGAGACCCAGTACTTC. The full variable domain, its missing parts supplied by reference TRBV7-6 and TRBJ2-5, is GAGVSQSPRYKVTKRGQDVALRCDPISGHVSLYWYRQALGQGPEFLTYFNYEAQQDKSGLPNDRFSAERPEGSISTLTIQRTEQRDSAMYRCASSLAGLPETQYFGPGTRLLVL.

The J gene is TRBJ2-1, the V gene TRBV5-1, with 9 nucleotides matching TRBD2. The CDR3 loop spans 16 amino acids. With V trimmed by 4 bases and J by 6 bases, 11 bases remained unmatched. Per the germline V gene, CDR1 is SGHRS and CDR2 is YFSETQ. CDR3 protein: CASSVLAGLAGNEQFF. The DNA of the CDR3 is TGCGCCAGCAGCGTTCTAGCGGGACTGGCGGGCAATGAGCAGTTCTTC.

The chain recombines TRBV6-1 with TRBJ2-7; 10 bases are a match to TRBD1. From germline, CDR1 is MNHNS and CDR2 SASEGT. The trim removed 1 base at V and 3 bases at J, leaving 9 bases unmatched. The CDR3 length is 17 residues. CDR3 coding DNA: TGTGCCAGCAGTGAAGTATACTGGGACAGGGGAATCTACGAGCAGTACTTC. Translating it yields CASSEVYWDRGIYEQYF.

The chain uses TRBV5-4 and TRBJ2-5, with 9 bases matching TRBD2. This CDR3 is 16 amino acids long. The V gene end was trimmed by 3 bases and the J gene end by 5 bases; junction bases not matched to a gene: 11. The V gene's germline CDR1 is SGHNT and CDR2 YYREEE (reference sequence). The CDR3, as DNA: TGTGCCAGCAGCTCCGCGGGGGGGCTCCGCCGGGAGACCCAGTACTTC. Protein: CASSSAGGLRRETQYF.

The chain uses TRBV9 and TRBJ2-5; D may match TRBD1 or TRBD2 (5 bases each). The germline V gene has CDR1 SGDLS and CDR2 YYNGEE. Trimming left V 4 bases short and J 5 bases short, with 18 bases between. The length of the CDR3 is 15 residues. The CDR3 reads CASSLGTLIRETQYF. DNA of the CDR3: TGTGCCAGCAGCTTAGGGACGCTCATTAGGGAGACCCAGTACTTC.

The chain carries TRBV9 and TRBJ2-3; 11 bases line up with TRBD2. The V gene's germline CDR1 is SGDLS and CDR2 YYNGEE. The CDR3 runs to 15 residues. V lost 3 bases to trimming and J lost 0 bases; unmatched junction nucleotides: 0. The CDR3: CASSGTSGSTDTQYF. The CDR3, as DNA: TGTGCCAGCAGCGGGACTAGCGGGAGCACAGATACGCAGTATTTT.

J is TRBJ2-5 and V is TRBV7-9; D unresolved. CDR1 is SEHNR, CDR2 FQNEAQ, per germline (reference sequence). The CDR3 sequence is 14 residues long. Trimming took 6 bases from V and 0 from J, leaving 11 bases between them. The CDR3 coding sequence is TGTGCCAGCAGGCCTACAGAGTACCAAGAGACCCAGTACTTC. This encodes CASRPTEYQETQYF.

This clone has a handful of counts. The CDR3 loop reads CASSPRKGRDSPTEAFF. As DNA, the CDR3 is TGTGCCAGCAGCCCGCGAAAGGGAAGGGACAGTCCCACTGAAGCTTTCTTT. The chain employs TRBV13 and TRBJ1-1, with TRBD1 matching 7 bases. Per the germline V gene, CDR1 is PRHDT and CDR2 is FYEKMQ (reference sequence). The junction had 16 bases not matched to a gene; V was cut back by 5 bases and J by 4 bases. The CDR3 is 17 residues long.

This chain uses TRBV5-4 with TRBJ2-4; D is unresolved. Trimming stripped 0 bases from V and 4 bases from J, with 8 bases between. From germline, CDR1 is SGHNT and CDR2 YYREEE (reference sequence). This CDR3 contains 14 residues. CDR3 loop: CASSLGAGKNIQYF. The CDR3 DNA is TGTGCCAGCAGCTTGGGGGCTGGGAAAAACATTCAGTACTTC.

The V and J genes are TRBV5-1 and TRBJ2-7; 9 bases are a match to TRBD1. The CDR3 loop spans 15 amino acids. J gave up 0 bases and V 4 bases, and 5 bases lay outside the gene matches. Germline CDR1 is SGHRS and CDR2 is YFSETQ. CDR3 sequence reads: CASSPGTGYSYEQYF. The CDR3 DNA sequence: TGCGCCAGCAGCCCCGGGACAGGGTACTCCTACGAGCAGTACTTC.

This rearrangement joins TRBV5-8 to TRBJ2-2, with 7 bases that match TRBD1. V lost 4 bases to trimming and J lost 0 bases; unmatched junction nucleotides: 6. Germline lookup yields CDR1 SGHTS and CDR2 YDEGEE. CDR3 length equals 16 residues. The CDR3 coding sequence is TGTGCCAGCAGCACGGGACAGCAAACGAACACCGGGGAGCTGTTTTTT. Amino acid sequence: CASSTGQQTNTGELFF. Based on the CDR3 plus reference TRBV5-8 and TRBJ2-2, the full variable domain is EAGVTQSPTHLIKTRGQQATLRCSPISGHTSVYWYQQALGLGLQFLLWYDEGEERNRGNFPPRFSGRQFPNYSSELNVNALELEDSALYLCASSTGQQTNTGELFFGEGSRLTVL.

The CDR3 DNA sequence: TGCGCCAGCAGCGTCGTGAGGGGGCTGTCCTACGAGCAGTACTTC. Protein sequence: CASSVVRGLSYEQYF. V and J are TRBV5-1 and TRBJ2-7; the match to TRBD1 covers 7 bases. The CDR3 extends over 15 amino acids. Unmatched junction bases numbered 8, after V lost 4 bases and J lost 1 base. Germline V lookup: CDR1 SGHRS, CDR2 YFSETQ. The entire variable domain, with the rest obtained from reference TRBV5-1 and TRBJ2-7, is as follows: KAGVTQTPRYLIKTRGQQVTLSCSPISGHRSVSWYQQTPGQGLQFLFEYFSETQRNKGNFPGRFSGRQFSNSRSEMNVSTLELGDSALYLCASSVVRGLSYEQYFGPGTRLTVT.

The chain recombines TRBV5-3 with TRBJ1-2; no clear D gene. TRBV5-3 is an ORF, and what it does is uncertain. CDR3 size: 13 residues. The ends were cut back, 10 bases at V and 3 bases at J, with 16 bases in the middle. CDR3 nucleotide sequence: TGTGCCCCCCGCCGACTTGTATACTATGGCTACACCTTC. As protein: CAPRRLVYYGYTF.

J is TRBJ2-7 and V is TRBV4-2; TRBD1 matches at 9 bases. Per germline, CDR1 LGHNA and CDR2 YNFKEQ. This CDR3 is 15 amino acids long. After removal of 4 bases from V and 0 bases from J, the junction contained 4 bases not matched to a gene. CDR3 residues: CASSPTGGNSYEQYF. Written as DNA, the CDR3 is TGTGCCAGCAGCCCGACAGGGGGTAACTCCTACGAGCAGTACTTC.

The CDR3 DNA reads as TGTGCCAGCAGCCAAGCCGACAGGGGAAGTAGCGGCTACACCTTC. Its translation: CASSQADRGSSGYTF. This chain joins TRBV4-2 and TRBJ1-2; TRBD1 matches 8 bases. Germline V gene lookup returns CDR1 LGHNA and CDR2 YNFKEQ. Trimming took 1 base from V and 8 from J; bases not matched to a gene: 9. The CDR3 consists of 15 residues.

The CDR3 region is CASSSQGYEQYF. CDR3 sequence (DNA): TGTGCCAGCAGTAGTCAGGGTTACGAGCAGTACTTC. This chain joins TRBV6-5 and TRBJ2-7; possibly TRBD1 for D (5 bases). V lost 5 bases, J lost 4 bases, and 9 bases lay in between. Looked up from germline, CDR1 is MNHEY and CDR2 is SVGAGI. The CDR3 has 12 residues.

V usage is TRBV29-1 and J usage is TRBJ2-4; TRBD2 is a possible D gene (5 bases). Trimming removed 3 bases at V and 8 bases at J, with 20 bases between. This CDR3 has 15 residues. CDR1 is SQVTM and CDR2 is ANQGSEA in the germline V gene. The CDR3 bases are TGCAGCGTTGAGTACCTTACCCCCGTGAGGGACATTCAGTACTTC. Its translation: CSVEYLTPVRDIQYF.

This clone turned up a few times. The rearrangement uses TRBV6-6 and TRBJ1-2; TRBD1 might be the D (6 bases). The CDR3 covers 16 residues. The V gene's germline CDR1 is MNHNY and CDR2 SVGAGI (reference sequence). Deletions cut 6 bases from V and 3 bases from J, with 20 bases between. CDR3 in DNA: TGTGCCAGCAGGCCCGGGACACCGCGGGGGGACTATGGCTACACCTTC. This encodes CASRPGTPRGDYGYTF.

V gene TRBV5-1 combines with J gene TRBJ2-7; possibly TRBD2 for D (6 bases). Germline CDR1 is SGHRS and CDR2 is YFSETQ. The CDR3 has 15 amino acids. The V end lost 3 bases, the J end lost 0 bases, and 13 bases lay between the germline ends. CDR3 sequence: CASSWSGGDSYEQYF. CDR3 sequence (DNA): TGCGCCAGCAGCTGGAGTGGAGGGGACTCCTACGAGCAGTACTTC. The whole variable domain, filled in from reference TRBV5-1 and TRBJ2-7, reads KAGVTQTPRYLIKTRGQQVTLSCSPISGHRSVSWYQQTPGQGLQFLFEYFSETQRNKGNFPGRFSGRQFSNSRSEMNVSTLELGDSALYLCASSWSGGDSYEQYFGPGTRLTVT.

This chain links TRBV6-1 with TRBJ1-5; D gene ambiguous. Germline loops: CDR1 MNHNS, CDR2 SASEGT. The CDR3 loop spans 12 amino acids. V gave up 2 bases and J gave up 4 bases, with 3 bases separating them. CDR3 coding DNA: TGTGCCAGCAGTGAATCAAATCAGCCCCAGCATTTT. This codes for CASSESNQPQHF.

CDR3 coding DNA: TGTGCCAGCAGCTTAGGACTAGCGGGAGTAGATACGCAGTATTTT. This encodes CASSLGLAGVDTQYF. The gene calls are TRBV7-8 and TRBJ2-3, with 12 bases matching TRBD2. J was trimmed by 5 bases and V by 1 base; bases with no gene match: 1. The CDR3 spans 15 residues. From germline, CDR1 is SGHVS and CDR2 FQNEAQ.

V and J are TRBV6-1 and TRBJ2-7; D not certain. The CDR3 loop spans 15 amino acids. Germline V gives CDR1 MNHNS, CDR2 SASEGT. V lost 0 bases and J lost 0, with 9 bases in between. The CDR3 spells CASSEAHGSSYEQYF. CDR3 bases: TGTGCCAGCAGTGAAGCTCACGGTAGCTCCTACGAGCAGTACTTC.

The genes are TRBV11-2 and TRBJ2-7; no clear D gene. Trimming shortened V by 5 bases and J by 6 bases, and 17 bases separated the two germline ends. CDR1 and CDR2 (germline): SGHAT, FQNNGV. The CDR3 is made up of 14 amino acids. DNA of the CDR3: TGTGCCAGCAGCATGTCTGGGGAAGGTGGCGAGCAGTACTTC. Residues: CASSMSGEGGEQYF.

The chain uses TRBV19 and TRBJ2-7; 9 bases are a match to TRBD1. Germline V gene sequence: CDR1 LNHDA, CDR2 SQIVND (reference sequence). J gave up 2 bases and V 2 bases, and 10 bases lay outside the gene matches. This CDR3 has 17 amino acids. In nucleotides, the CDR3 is TGTGCCAGTAGTATAACAGAGGAGGGACAGGGAGCCTACGAGCAGTACTTC. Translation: CASSITEEGQGAYEQYF.

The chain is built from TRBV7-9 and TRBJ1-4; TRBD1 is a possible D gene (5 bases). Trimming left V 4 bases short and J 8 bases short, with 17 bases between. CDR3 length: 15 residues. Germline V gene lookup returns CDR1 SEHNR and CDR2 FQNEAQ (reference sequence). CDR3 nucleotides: TGTGCCAGCAGCTCGGCTCCGGGGGGTCGGGAAAAACTGTTTTTT. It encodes CASSSAPGGREKLFF.

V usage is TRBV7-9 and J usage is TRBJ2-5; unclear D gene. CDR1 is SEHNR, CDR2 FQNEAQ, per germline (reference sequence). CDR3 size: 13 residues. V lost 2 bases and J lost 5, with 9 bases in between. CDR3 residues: CASSLIAEETQYF. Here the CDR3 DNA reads TGTGCCAGCAGCTTAATAGCCGAGGAGACCCAGTACTTC. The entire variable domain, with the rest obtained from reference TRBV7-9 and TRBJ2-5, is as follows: DTGVSQNPRHKITKRGQNVTFRCDPISEHNRLYWYRQTLGQGPEFLTYFQNEAQLEKSRLLSDRFSAERPKGSFSTLEIQRTEQGDSAMYLCASSLIAEETQYFGPGTRLLVL.

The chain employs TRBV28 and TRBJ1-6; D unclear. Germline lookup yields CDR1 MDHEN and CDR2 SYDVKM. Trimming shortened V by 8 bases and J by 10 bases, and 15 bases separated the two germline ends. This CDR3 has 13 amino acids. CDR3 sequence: CASQGRLESPLHF. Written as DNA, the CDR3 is TGTGCCAGCCAAGGAAGATTAGAATCACCCCTCCACTTT.

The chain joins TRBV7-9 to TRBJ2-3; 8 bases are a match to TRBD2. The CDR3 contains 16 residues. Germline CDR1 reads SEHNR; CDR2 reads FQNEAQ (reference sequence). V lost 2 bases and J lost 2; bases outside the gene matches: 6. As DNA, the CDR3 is TGTGCCAGCAGCTTAACCACTAGCGGATACACAGATACGCAGTATTTT. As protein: CASSLTTSGYTDTQYF. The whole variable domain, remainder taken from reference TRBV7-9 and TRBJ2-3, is DTGVSQNPRHKITKRGQNVTFRCDPISEHNRLYWYRQTLGQGPEFLTYFQNEAQLEKSRLLSDRFSAERPKGSFSTLEIQRTEQGDSAMYLCASSLTTSGYTDTQYFGPGTRLTVL.

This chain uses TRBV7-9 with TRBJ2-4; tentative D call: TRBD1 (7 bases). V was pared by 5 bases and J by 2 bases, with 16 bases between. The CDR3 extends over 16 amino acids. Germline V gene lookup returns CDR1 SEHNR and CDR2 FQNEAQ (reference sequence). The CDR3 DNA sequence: TGTGCCAGCAGCCTGGAGGGGGCCTGGACCAAAAACATTCAGTACTTC. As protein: CASSLEGAWTKNIQYF.